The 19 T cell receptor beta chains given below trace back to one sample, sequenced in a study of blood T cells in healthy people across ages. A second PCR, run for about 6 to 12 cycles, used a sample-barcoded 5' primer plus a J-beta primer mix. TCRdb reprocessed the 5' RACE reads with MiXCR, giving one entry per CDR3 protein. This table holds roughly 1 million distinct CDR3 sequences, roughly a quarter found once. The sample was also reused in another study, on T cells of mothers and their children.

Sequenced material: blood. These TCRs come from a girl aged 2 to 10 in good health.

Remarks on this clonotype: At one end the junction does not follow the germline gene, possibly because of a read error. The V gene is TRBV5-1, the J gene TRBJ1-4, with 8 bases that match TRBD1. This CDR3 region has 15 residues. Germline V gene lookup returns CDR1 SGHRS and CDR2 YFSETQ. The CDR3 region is CASRLGQALNEKLFF. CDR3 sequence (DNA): TGCGCCAGCAGATTGGGACAGGCTCTTAATGAAAAACTGTTTTTT.

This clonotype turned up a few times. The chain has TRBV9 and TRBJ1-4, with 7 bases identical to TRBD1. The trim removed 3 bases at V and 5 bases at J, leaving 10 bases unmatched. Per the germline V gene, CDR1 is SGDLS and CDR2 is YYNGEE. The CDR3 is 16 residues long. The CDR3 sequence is CASSAEQGRGNEKLFF. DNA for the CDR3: TGTGCCAGCAGCGCCGAACAGGGGAGGGGAAATGAAAAACTGTTTTTT.

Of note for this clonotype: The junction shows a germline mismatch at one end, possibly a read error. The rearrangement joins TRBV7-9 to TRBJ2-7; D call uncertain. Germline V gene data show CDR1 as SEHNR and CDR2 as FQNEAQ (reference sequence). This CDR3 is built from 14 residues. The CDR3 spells CASSPLQSGHEQYF. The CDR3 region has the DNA TGCGCCAGCAGCCCCCTACAAAGTGGTCACGAGCAGTACTTC.

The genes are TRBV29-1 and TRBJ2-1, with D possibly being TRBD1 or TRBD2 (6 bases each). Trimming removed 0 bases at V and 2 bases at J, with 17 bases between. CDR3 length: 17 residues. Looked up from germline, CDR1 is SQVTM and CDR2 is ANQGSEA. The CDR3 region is CSVEEFGAGEAYNEQFF. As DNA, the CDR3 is TGCAGCGTTGAAGAGTTCGGAGCAGGGGAGGCCTACAATGAGCAGTTCTTC.

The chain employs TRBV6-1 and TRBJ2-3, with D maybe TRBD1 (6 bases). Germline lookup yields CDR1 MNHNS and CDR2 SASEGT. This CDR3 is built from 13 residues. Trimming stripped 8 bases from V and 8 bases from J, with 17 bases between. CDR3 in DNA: TGTGCCAGCCCACAGCACAGGGACGGTACGCAGTATTTT. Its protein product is CASPQHRDGTQYF.

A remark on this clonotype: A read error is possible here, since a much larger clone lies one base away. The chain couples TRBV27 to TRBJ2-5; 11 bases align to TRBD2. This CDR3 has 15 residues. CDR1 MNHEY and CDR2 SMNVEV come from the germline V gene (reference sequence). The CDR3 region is CASSLIAGGPETRYF. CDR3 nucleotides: TGTGCCAGCAGTTTAATAGCGGGGGGGCCGGAGACCCGGTACTTC.

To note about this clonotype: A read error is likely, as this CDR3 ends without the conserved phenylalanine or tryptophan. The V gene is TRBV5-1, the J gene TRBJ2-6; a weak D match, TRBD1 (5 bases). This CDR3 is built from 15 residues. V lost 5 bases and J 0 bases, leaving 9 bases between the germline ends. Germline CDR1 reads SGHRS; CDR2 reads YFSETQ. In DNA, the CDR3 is TGCGCCAGCAGTCGGCAGGGCTCTGGGGCCAACGTCCTGACTTAC. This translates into CASSRQGSGANVLTY.

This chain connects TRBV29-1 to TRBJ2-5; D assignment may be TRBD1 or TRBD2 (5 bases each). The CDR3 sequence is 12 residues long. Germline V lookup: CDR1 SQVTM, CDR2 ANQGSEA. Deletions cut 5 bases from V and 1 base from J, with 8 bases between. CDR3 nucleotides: TGCAGCGTTAGAGGGACCCAAGAGACCCAGTACTTC. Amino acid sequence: CSVRGTQETQYF.

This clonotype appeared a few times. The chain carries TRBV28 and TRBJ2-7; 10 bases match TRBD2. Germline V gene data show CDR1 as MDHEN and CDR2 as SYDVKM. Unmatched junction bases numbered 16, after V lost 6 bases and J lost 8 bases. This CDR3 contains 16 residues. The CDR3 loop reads CASSYSGLAEPTKQYF. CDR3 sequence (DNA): TGTGCCAGCAGCTACTCTGGACTAGCGGAACCTACGAAGCAGTACTTC.

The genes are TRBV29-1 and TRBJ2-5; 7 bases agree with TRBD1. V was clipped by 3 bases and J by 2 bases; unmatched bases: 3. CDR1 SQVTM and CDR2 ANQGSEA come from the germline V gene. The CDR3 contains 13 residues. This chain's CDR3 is CSVETGRQETQYF. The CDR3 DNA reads TGCAGCGTTGAGACAGGGAGACAAGAGACCCAGTACTTC.

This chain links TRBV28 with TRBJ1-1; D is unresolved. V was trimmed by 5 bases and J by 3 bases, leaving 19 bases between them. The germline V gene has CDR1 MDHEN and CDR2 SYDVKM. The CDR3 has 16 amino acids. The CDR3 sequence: CASSPVVMVYYTEAFF. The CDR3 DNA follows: TGTGCCAGCAGTCCCGTTGTAATGGTCTATTACACTGAAGCTTTCTTT.

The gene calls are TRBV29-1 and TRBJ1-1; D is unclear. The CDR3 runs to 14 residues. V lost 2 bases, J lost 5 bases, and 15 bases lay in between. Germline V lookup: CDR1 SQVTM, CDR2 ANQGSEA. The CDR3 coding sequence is TGCAGCGTTGAAAATGCGGGATTGGAAACTGAAGCTTTCTTT. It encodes CSVENAGLETEAFF.

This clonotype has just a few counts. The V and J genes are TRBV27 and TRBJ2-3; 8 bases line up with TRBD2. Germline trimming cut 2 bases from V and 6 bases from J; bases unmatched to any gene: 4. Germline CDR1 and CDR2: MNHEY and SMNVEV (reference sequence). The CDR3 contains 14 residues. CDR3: CASSLAGGWDTQYF. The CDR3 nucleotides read TGTGCCAGCAGTTTAGCGGGGGGCTGGGATACGCAGTATTTT.

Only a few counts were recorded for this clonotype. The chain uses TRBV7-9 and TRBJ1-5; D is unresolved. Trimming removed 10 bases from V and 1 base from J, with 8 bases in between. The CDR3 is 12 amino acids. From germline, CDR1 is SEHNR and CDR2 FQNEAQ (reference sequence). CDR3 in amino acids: CATSQSNQPQHF. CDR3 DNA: TGTGCCACCTCACAGAGCAATCAGCCCCAGCATTTT.

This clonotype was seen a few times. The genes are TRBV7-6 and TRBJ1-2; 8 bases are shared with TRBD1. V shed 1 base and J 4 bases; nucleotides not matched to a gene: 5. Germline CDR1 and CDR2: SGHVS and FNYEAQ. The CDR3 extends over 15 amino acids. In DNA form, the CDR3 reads TGTGCCAGCAGCTTAGGCTGGGGACAGGCCTATGGCTACACCTTC. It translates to CASSLGWGQAYGYTF.

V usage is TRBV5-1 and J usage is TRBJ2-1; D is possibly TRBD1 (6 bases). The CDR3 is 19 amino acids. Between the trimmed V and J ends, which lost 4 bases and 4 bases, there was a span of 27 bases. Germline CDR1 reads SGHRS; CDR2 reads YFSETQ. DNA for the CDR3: TGCGCCAGCAGCCCCCTTTCCCCCGACAGGTCTACACCATACAATGAGCAGTTCTTC. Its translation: CASSPLSPDRSTPYNEQFF.

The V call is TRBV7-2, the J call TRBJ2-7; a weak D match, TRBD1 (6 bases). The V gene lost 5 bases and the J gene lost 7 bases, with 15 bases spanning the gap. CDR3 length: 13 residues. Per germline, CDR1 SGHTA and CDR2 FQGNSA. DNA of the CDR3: TGTGCCAGCAGCCCGGACAGCTCCCTAGAGCAGTACTTC. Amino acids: CASSPDSSLEQYF.

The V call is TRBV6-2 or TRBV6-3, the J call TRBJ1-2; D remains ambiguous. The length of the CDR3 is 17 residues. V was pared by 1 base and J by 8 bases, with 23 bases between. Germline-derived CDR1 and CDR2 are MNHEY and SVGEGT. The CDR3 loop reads CASSYFLGGGEGYGYTF. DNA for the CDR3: TGTGCCAGCAGTTACTTCCTAGGCGGCGGCGAGGGATACGGCTACACCTTC.

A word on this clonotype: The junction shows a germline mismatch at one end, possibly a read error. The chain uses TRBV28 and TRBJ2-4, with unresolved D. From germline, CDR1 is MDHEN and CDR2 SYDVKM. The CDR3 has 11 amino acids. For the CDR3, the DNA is TGTGCCAGCAGTTCCCCGACGGCTGTGGACTTC. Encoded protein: CASSSPTAVDF.